The next 16 T cell receptor beta chains were all read from a single sample in a study of vaccination effects on CD4 cells after COVID-19. Culture proceeded for more than 8 days, and CD4+ T cells were then isolated. Every participant took two doses of the BNT162b2 or mRNA-1273 vaccine. Antigen specificity for these receptors is unknown. Using immunoSEQ multiplex PCR, the repertoire was profiled, and TCRdb retains in-frame clones only, with some absent. The sample shows 30,000 or so clones, over 70% of them seen only once. This sample comprised CD4+ T cells from PBMCs cultured without peptide, obtained after COVID-19 vaccination. The receptors originated from a human donor who received a COVID-19 vaccine.

The rearrangement links TRBV15 to TRBJ2-2, with D uncertain. The germline V gene has CDR1 LNHNV and CDR2 YYDKDF (reference sequence). The CDR3 sequence is 13 residues long. V shed 5 bases and J shed 1 base, with 5 bases lying between them. CDR3 sequence reads: CATSRKNTGELFF. The CDR3 region has the DNA TGTGCCACCAGCCGCAAGAACACCGGGGAGCTGTTTTTT.

The chain is built from TRBV19 and TRBJ1-5; D ambiguous. The germline CDR1 and CDR2 sequences are LNHDA and SQIVND (reference sequence). V lost 0 bases to trimming and J lost 2 bases, with 17 bases between them. The CDR3 has 18 amino acids. The CDR3 loop reads CASSIDLRPRTGNQPQHF. The CDR3 region has the DNA TGTGCCAGTAGTATAGATCTAAGGCCCCGCACGGGCAATCAGCCCCAGCATTTT.

This clone has more than one count but fewer than ten. The CDR3 nucleotides read TGTGCCAGCAGTGGAGCTTTTAATCAGCCCCAGCATTTT. Protein sequence: CASSGAFNQPQHF. The V gene is TRBV2, the J gene TRBJ1-5; the D is unclear. Trimming pared 4 bases from V and 4 bases from J, leaving 8 bases between. CDR3 size: 13 residues. The germline V gene has CDR1 SNHLY and CDR2 FYNNEI.

About this clone: An end of the junction differs from the germline gene, which may be a read error. The V call is TRBV15, the J call TRBJ2-7; 10 bases fit TRBD1. Germline CDR1 reads LNHNV; CDR2 reads YYDKDF (reference sequence). The length of the CDR3 is 13 residues. Written as DNA, the CDR3 is TGTGCCACCAGCAGAGATGGTTTGGGACAGGGGAACTTC. Encoded protein: CATSRDGLGQGNF.

This clone has just a few counts. CDR3 amino acids: CASSYGTVANQPQHF. The CDR3 nucleotides read TGTGCCAGCAGTTATGGGACAGTTGCAAATCAGCCCCAGCATTTT. The rearrangement uses TRBV28 and TRBJ1-5, with TRBD1 identical over 7 bases. Germline CDR1 MDHEN, CDR2 SYDVKM. This CDR3 has 15 residues. Trimming removed 4 bases from V and 4 bases from J; junction bases left unmatched: 7.

This chain links TRBV6-5 with TRBJ2-7; TRBD1 matches 10 bases. CDR1 is MNHEY, CDR2 SVGAGI, per germline. This CDR3 spans 14 amino acids. V dropped 10 bases and J dropped 0; count of bases not matched to a gene: 6. The CDR3 region is CATQRTGGSYEQYF. Written as DNA, the CDR3 is TGTGCCACCCAAAGGACAGGGGGCTCCTACGAGCAGTACTTC.

This clone was observed a single time. The chain has TRBV2 and TRBJ1-1; 7 bases fit TRBD1. V lost 5 bases, J lost 2 bases, and 5 bases stayed unmatched. CDR1 SNHLY and CDR2 FYNNEI come from the germline V gene. The CDR3 sequence is 14 residues long. CDR3 DNA: TGTGCCAGCAGTCGACAGGGAACAAACACTGAAGCTTTCTTT. As protein: CASSRQGTNTEAFF.

The chain recombines TRBV28 with TRBJ2-1; tentative D call: TRBD2 (5 bases). In germline, CDR1 is MDHEN, CDR2 SYDVKM. CDR3 length: 11 residues. Trimming took off 8 bases at V and 12 bases at J, with 14 bases between the two ends. The CDR3 region is CASAALGRQFF. CDR3 DNA sequence: TGTGCCAGCGCCGCACTAGGAAGGCAGTTCTTC.

The V and J genes are TRBV10-1 and TRBJ1-1; D unresolved. The germline V gene has CDR1 WNHNN and CDR2 SYGVQD (reference sequence). Trimming took 0 bases from V and 10 from J, leaving 6 bases between them. The CDR3 extends over 11 amino acids. CDR3 in DNA: TGCGCCAGCAGTGAGTCAGTCGGAGCTTTCTTT. This encodes CASSESVGAFF.

The chain couples TRBV12-5 to TRBJ2-7; D perhaps matches TRBD2 (5 bases). The CDR3 totals 15 residues. V was shortened by 6 bases and J by 0 bases, with 15 bases between the two germline ends. Germline V gene data show CDR1 as LGHNT and CDR2 as FRNRAP. The CDR3 DNA reads TGTGCTAGTGGCCTACGTCTTGGGAGCTCCTACGAGCAGTACTTC. It specifies CASGLRLGSSYEQYF.

This clone was seen a few times. The V and J genes are TRBV28 and TRBJ1-1, with D possibly TRBD1 on 5 matching bases. CDR1 is MDHEN, CDR2 SYDVKM, per germline. This CDR3 region has 16 residues. The V end was cut by 6 bases, the J end by 1 base, with 18 bases between. The CDR3 nucleotides read TGTGCCAGCAGACCCAGCAGGGAAGTGGGGAACACTGAAGCTTTCTTT. This translates into CASRPSREVGNTEAFF. Full variable domain (remainder filled in from reference TRBV28 and TRBJ1-1): DVKVTQSSRYLVKRTGEKVFLECVQDMDHENMFWYRQDPGLGLRLIYFSYDVKMKEKGDIPEGYSVSREKKERFSLILESASTNQTSMYLCASRPSREVGNTEAFFGQGTRLTVV.

Worth noting for this clone: Germline and junction disagree at one end, which may indicate a read error. The chain links TRBV30 to TRBJ1-1; D is ambiguous. Germline values: CDR1 GTSNPN, CDR2 SVGIG (reference sequence). This CDR3 comprises 13 residues. CDR3 bases: TGTGCCTGGATGGGAAGGGCGGCAGGAATGGAGGTCTTT. Translation: CAWMGRAAGMEVF.

The rearrangement joins TRBV9 to TRBJ2-1; D is tentatively TRBD1 or TRBD2 (5 bases each). Germline CDR1 reads SGDLS; CDR2 reads YYNGEE. V was trimmed by 2 bases and J by 6 bases, leaving 15 bases between them. This CDR3 comprises 15 residues. CDR3 amino acids: CASSVRGAGGNEQFF. The CDR3 nucleotides are TGTGCCAGCAGCGTCCGAGGGGCCGGCGGCAATGAGCAGTTCTTC.

The chain has TRBV18 and TRBJ2-6; 8 nucleotides line up with TRBD1. The trim removed 5 bases at V and 2 bases at J, leaving 5 bases unmatched. The CDR3 is 16 residues long. Per germline, CDR1 KGHSH and CDR2 LQKENI. The CDR3 region has the DNA TGTGCCAGCTCAGGGACAGGAGAAGCTGGGGCCAACGTCCTGACTTTC. This sequence encodes CASSGTGEAGANVLTF.

The rearrangement joins TRBV11-2 to TRBJ1-2; no clear D. Germline CDR1 is SGHAT and CDR2 is FQNNGV. Trimming removed 7 bases at V and 1 base at J, with 13 bases between. The CDR3 has 14 residues. CDR3 sequence: CASNDRRVNYGYTF. The DNA for the CDR3 is TGTGCCAGCAACGACCGGCGGGTTAACTATGGCTACACCTTC.

The J gene is TRBJ2-7, the V gene TRBV7-2, with D perhaps given as TRBD1 or TRBD2 (5 bases each). Germline V gives CDR1 SGHTA, CDR2 FQGNSA. The CDR3 length is 14 residues. V was pared by 1 base and J by 4 bases, with 11 bases between. CDR3 in amino acids: CASSLGTGQYEQYF. The CDR3 DNA reads TGTGCCAGCAGCTTAGGGACGGGGCAGTACGAGCAGTACTTC.